The 27 T cell receptor beta chains listed next were all sequenced from one sample in a study of cytomegalovirus exposure and HLA in healthy donors (dated by TCRdb to about 2017). The library was generated by the immunoSEQ multiplex PCR assay. For the multiplex PCR, a mixture combining 60 forward primers for TCR Vbeta segments and 13 reverse primers for TCR Jbeta segments was used. The clones in this table, taken by TCRdb from immuneACCESS, are in-frame only. Not every clone is retained; where verified, under half of the shortfall comes from an unresolved V gene, and the cause of the rest is unknown. This sample comprises under 200,000 clones, more than 65% of them detected only once. Roughly 1.5% of the sample is held by the ten biggest clonotypes. The sample comprised PBMCs. The receptors shown here come from a male donor in good health and CMV-seronegative.

The V and J genes are TRBV28 and TRBJ1-2; D is perhaps TRBD1 (6 bases). V was pared by 10 bases and J by 4 bases, with 19 bases between. The CDR3 extends over 14 amino acids. Per the germline V gene, CDR1 is MDHEN and CDR2 is SYDVKM. For the CDR3, the DNA is TGTGCCACCCGAGAGGGGGGGGCCGGCTATGGCTACACCTTC. Amino acids: CATREGGAGYGYTF.

The rearrangement links TRBV5-1 to TRBJ2-1; 7 bases are shared with TRBD2. V lost 0 bases and J lost 3; bases outside the gene matches: 6. This CDR3 has 16 residues. Looked up from germline, CDR1 is SGHRS and CDR2 is YFSETQ. The CDR3 bases are TGCGCCAGCAGCTTGGACATCCAGCGGGGCTACAATGAGCAGTTCTTC. As protein: CASSLDIQRGYNEQFF.

The V and J genes are TRBV7-9 and TRBJ1-2, with a weak D call TRBD1 (5 bases). The germline CDR1 and CDR2 sequences are SEHNR and FQNEAQ (reference sequence). This CDR3 has 15 amino acids. V was shortened by 0 bases and J by 9 bases, with 17 bases between the two germline ends. The CDR3 here is CASSLADPGFGSYTF. CDR3 nucleotide sequence: TGTGCCAGCAGCTTAGCAGACCCAGGGTTCGGTAGCTACACCTTC.

The chain links TRBV27 to TRBJ2-1; 8 bases match TRBD1. The germline CDR1 and CDR2 sequences are MNHEY and SMNVEV (reference sequence). The J segment lost 6 bases and the V segment lost 4 bases, leaving 11 bases of the junction unmatched. The length of the CDR3 is 16 residues. CDR3 sequence (DNA): TGTGCCAGCAGTTCCACCCGGGACAGGTACAGCAATGAGCAGTTCTTC. The encoded protein is CASSSTRDRYSNEQFF.

V is TRBV10-2 and J is TRBJ1-2; D might be TRBD1 (6 bases). Trimming took 8 bases from V and 8 from J, leaving 21 bases between them. Per germline, CDR1 WSHSY and CDR2 SAAADI. This CDR3 contains 14 residues. CDR3 amino acids: CASLRGGWEDGYTF. CDR3 nucleotide sequence: TGCGCCAGCTTGAGGGGGGGCTGGGAGGACGGCTACACCTTC.

The V call is TRBV9, the J call TRBJ2-1; D perhaps matches TRBD1 (6 bases). CDR3 length: 15 amino acids. Looked up from germline, CDR1 is SGDLS and CDR2 is YYNGEE. V gave up 0 bases and J gave up 8 bases, with 15 bases separating them. The CDR3 region is CASSVGGTPGDEQFF. The CDR3 region has the DNA TGTGCCAGCAGCGTAGGTGGGACACCAGGCGATGAGCAGTTCTTC.

The chain uses TRBV27 and TRBJ2-5; no clear D gene. The ends were cut back, 3 bases at V and 4 bases at J, with 3 bases in the middle. Germline V gene data show CDR1 as MNHEY and CDR2 as SMNVEV (reference sequence). The CDR3 covers 11 residues. CDR3 nucleotides: TGTGCCAGCAGTTTTAGAGAGACCCAGTACTTC. Amino acid sequence: CASSFRETQYF.

This clone was counted only a few times. This sequence joins TRBV7-2 and TRBJ2-2, with D possibly matching TRBD1 (6 bases). CDR1 is SGHTA, CDR2 FQGNSA, per germline. This CDR3 contains 16 residues. V was pared by 5 bases and J by 2 bases, with 15 bases between. The CDR3 sequence: CASSLYWGRNTGELFF. CDR3 nucleotide sequence: TGTGCCAGCAGCCTATACTGGGGGCGCAACACCGGGGAGCTGTTTTTT.

V is TRBV29-1 and J is TRBJ1-2, with unresolved D. V was pared by 0 bases and J by 4 bases, with 15 bases between. The CDR3 length is 15 residues. Germline CDR1 and CDR2: SQVTM and ANQGSEA. Here the CDR3 DNA reads TGCAGCGTTGAAGAAGGGCGGGGTAAAGGCTATGGCTACACCTTC. It specifies CSVEEGRGKGYGYTF.

The genes are TRBV5-1 and TRBJ1-2; TRBD1 matches 7 bases. CDR3 size: 15 residues. The germline gives CDR1 SGHRS, CDR2 YFSETQ. V lost 2 bases and J lost 2; bases outside the gene matches: 6. As DNA, the CDR3 is TGCGCCAGCAGCTTTGCTGCAGGGGGGAACTATGGCTACACCTTC. Encoded protein: CASSFAAGGNYGYTF.

This chain connects TRBV7-9 to TRBJ1-2; D gene unclear. The CDR3 runs to 19 residues. With 2 bases removed from V and 0 bases from J, the gap between germline ends came to 22 bases. From germline, CDR1 is SEHNR and CDR2 FQNEAQ (reference sequence). The DNA of the CDR3 is TGTGCCAGCAGCTTATCTCGGGTCGACGGATACCTTTCTAACTATGGCTACACCTTC. This codes for CASSLSRVDGYLSNYGYTF. Supplemented by reference TRBV7-9 and TRBJ1-2, the full variable domain reads DTGVSQNPRHKITKRGQNVTFRCDPISEHNRLYWYRQTLGQGPEFLTYFQNEAQLEKSRLLSDRFSAERPKGSFSTLEIQRTEQGDSAMYLCASSLSRVDGYLSNYGYTFGSGTRLTVV.

The V call is TRBV2, the J call TRBJ1-1; possible D gene TRBD1, 6 bases. Germline V gene sequence: CDR1 SNHLY, CDR2 FYNNEI. V lost 7 bases to trimming and J lost 4 bases, with 13 bases between them. This CDR3 spans 13 amino acids. CDR3 nucleotides: TGTGCCAGCAACCGGGGGGCTCCCACTGAAGCTTTCTTT. This gives the protein CASNRGAPTEAFF.

Remarks on this clone: The sample carries other DNA sequences with the same CDR3. The genes are TRBV5-1 and TRBJ2-2; D not resolved. CDR3 length equals 13 residues. Germline loops: CDR1 SGHRS, CDR2 YFSETQ. Trimming cost V 2 bases and J 5 bases, with 7 bases left between them. CDR3 in DNA: TGCGCCAGCAGCTTAGCGCTTACCGGGGAGCTGTTTTTT. Amino acid sequence: CASSLALTGELFF.

The rearrangement joins TRBV19 to TRBJ1-5; tentatively, D is TRBD1 (5 bases). The V and J ends lost 5 bases and 5 bases respectively, with 13 bases between them. Germline V gene lookup returns CDR1 LNHDA and CDR2 SQIVND (reference sequence). The length of the CDR3 is 14 residues. The chain's CDR3 is CASSAPDRYQPQHF. CDR3 in DNA: TGTGCCAGTAGTGCACCTGACAGATATCAGCCCCAGCATTTT.

The chain uses TRBV6-9 and TRBJ2-3; TRBD1 agrees at 8 bases. The CDR3 is 14 residues long. From germline, CDR1 is MNHGY and CDR2 SVAAGI. The trim removed 10 bases at V and 1 base at J, leaving 7 bases unmatched. The CDR3: CANQGADRTDTQYF. The CDR3 region has the DNA TGTGCCAACCAGGGGGCGGACCGCACAGATACGCAGTATTTT.

This sequence joins TRBV9 and TRBJ1-1; D is uncertain. Per germline, CDR1 SGDLS and CDR2 YYNGEE. There are 14 residues in the CDR3. V was pared by 4 bases and J by 4 bases, with 14 bases between. CDR3 residues: CASSPKGDGTEAFF. As DNA, the CDR3 is TGTGCCAGCAGCCCCAAGGGAGATGGCACTGAAGCTTTCTTT. Complete variable domain (other parts from reference TRBV9 and TRBJ1-1): DSGVTQTPKHLITATGQRVTLRCSPRSGDLSVYWYQQSLDQGLQFLIQYYNGEERAKGNILERFSAQQFPDLHSELNLSSLELGDSALYFCASSPKGDGTEAFFGQGTRLTVV.

Comments on this clone: Relative to the germline gene, one junction end is altered; a read error may explain this. The chain couples TRBV14 to TRBJ2-3; no clear D. The CDR3 extends over 14 amino acids. Per germline, CDR1 SGHDN and CDR2 FVKESK. As DNA, the CDR3 is TGTGCCAGCAGCCAAGAACTTTCCACAGATACGCAGTGTTTT. Amino acid sequence: CASSQELSTDTQCF. The complete variable domain, with remaining parts taken from reference TRBV14 and TRBJ2-3, reads EAGVTQFPSHSVIEKGQTVTLRCDPISGHDNLYWYRRVMGKEIKFLLHFVKESKQDESGMPNNRFLAERTGGTYSTLKVQPAELEDSGVYFCASSQELSTDTQCFGPGTRLTVL.

The chain's CDR3 is CASSLALEVNEQFF. CDR3 DNA sequence: TGCGCCAGCAGCTTGGCCCTGGAGGTCAATGAGCAGTTCTTC. The chain couples TRBV5-1 to TRBJ2-1, with D tentatively TRBD2 (5 bases). There are 14 residues in the CDR3. CDR1 is SGHRS, CDR2 YFSETQ, per germline. Trimming removed 0 bases at V and 6 bases at J, with 10 bases between.

Note on this clone: Germline is not matched at one junction end, which may reflect a read error. This chain uses TRBV7-9 with TRBJ1-2, with 7 nucleotides matching TRBD1. Germline V gives CDR1 SEHNR, CDR2 FQNEAQ (reference sequence). The CDR3 covers 16 residues. CDR3 sequence reads: CSSSSTRTGVNYGYTF. Here the CDR3 DNA reads TGTTCCAGCAGCTCTACCCGGACAGGCGTAAACTATGGCTACACCTTC.

The chain combines TRBV4-2 with TRBJ1-2, with TRBD1 matching over 8 bases. V shed 4 bases, J shed 6 bases, and the junction held 10 bases outside the gene matches. Germline lookup yields CDR1 LGHNA and CDR2 YNFKEQ. The CDR3 contains 15 residues. CDR3 sequence reads: CASSLRQGTENGYTF. In nucleotides, the CDR3 is TGTGCCAGCAGCCTCAGACAGGGGACTGAAAATGGCTACACCTTC.

V is TRBV7-2 and J is TRBJ2-3; 8 bases match TRBD2. Germline-derived CDR1 and CDR2 are SGHTA and FQGNSA. V trimming: 4 bases; J trimming: 4 bases; junction bases outside the gene matches: 4. The CDR3 consists of 14 residues. The CDR3, as DNA: TGTGCCAGCAGCTCCGGGGGGGCAGCAGATACGCAGTATTTT. This gives the protein CASSSGGAADTQYF.

This clone was seen just once. The chain couples TRBV27 to TRBJ2-1; D possibly corresponds to TRBD2 (5 bases). Trimming left V 9 bases short and J 9 bases short, with 24 bases between. The CDR3 consists of 15 residues. The V gene's germline CDR1 is MNHEY and CDR2 SMNVEV (reference sequence). This CDR3 reads CASVKSGGADGEQFF. The CDR3 DNA is TGTGCCAGTGTAAAGAGTGGAGGAGCGGATGGTGAGCAGTTCTTC.

This clone came up a few times. The rearrangement joins TRBV9 to TRBJ2-2; 8 nucleotides align to TRBD2. The V gene's germline CDR1 is SGDLS and CDR2 YYNGEE. V shed 2 bases and J 5 bases; nucleotides not matched to a gene: 5. There are 15 residues in the CDR3. The CDR3 DNA is TGTGCCAGCAGCGTGACTAGCGAACAAACCGGGGAGCTGTTTTTT. Amino acid sequence: CASSVTSEQTGELFF.

This clone has only a few counts. This chain uses TRBV6-1 with TRBJ2-7; no clear D gene. This CDR3 has 10 residues. V shed 6 bases and J shed 6 bases, with 6 bases lying between them. CDR1 MNHNS and CDR2 SASEGT come from the germline V gene. The CDR3 is CASRSVEQYF. For the CDR3, the DNA is TGTGCCAGCAGATCGGTCGAGCAGTACTTC.

V and J are TRBV25-1 and TRBJ1-1; 8 nucleotides align to TRBD1. The CDR3 runs 12 residues. Germline V CDR1 and CDR2: MGHDK, SYGVNS. V trimming: 8 bases; J trimming: 9 bases; junction bases outside the gene matches: 8. The DNA of the CDR3 is TGTGCCAGCCTGAATAGACAGGGGAAAGCTTTCTTT. The encoded protein is CASLNRQGKAFF.

This sequence joins TRBV19 and TRBJ2-7, with a tentative D call TRBD2 (6 bases). The CDR3 contains 14 residues. The germline V gene has CDR1 LNHDA and CDR2 SQIVND (reference sequence). V was cut by 3 bases and J by 2 bases, with 11 bases left in between. Written as DNA, the CDR3 is TGTGCCAGTAGTATCCCCGGGGGTGCCTACGAGCAGTACTTC. Translation: CASSIPGGAYEQYF.

The genes are TRBV9 and TRBJ1-3; D not resolved. The CDR3 runs to 14 residues. Trimming cost V 5 bases and J 2 bases, with 11 bases left between them. Germline V gene lookup returns CDR1 SGDLS and CDR2 YYNGEE. The CDR3 region is CASSDGGTGNTIYF. DNA of the CDR3: TGTGCCAGCAGTGATGGAGGGACTGGAAACACCATATATTTT.